This TCR beta chain was identified during a study of technical replicates of blood from a few donors. Between the trimmed V and J ends, which lost 2 bases and 4 bases, there was a span of 15 bases. The CDR3 extends over 15 amino acids. Germline assignment: CDR1 SGHNT and CDR2 YENEEA. Assay used: immunoSEQ multiplex PCR; TCRdb lists only in-frame clones, some missing. Of 68,000 or so clones listed, roughly 92% were seen once; the top ten hold approximately 0.38%. Sequenced input: T cells isolated from PBMCs. This TCR was recovered from a human donor in good health. The V call is TRBV11-3, the J call TRBJ2-7; weak D call: TRBD1 (5 bases). The DNA for the CDR3 is TGTGCCAGCAGCTTAATCGCTCAGGGTCCTTACGAGCAGTACTTC. It yields the protein CASSLIAQGPYEQYF. Complete variable domain (other parts from reference TRBV11-3 and TRBJ2-7): EAGVVQSPRYKIIEKKQPVAFWCNPISGHNTLYWYLQNLGQGPELLIRYENEEAVDDSQLPKDRFSAERLKGVDSTLKIQPAELGDSAVYLCASSLIAQGPYEQYFGPGTRLTVT.